This TCR beta chain was obtained from a study of T cells after yellow fever vaccination. Study summary: SMART-Seq v4 Ultra Low Input served to prepare low-cell-number fractions.

General observations from the study: Some clonotypes were seen in both the CD4 and the CD8 compartments. These made up a small share and likely arose from convergent recombination. At less than 97% for CD4 and about 88% for CD8, most primary-vaccination clones showed up again after the booster.

Conversion of TCR transcripts into cDNA relied on 5'RACE template switching, which added a universal primer site and UMIs. TCRdb passed the 5' RACE reads through MiXCR, listing each CDR3 protein once. The table records 500,000 to 700,000 distinct CDR3 sequences, 15% to 20% of them present only once. As to this clonotype: As yet, its antigen is unknown.

V gave up 0 bases and J gave up 4 bases, with 12 bases separating them. The germline V gene encodes CDR1 DFQATT and CDR2 SNEGSKA (reference sequence). This CDR3 has 14 amino acids. This chain joins TRBV20-1 and TRBJ1-1; D not certain. The sample was PBMCs, taken 15 days after the yellow fever booster vaccination. The TCR comes from a man aged 25 to 40 who received the YFV17D yellow fever vaccine. For the CDR3, the DNA is TGCAGTGCTAGAGATCAGCGTTGGAGCACTGAAGCTTTCTTT. Translated, it gives CSARDQRWSTEAFF.